The source of this TCR beta chain is a study of blood T cells in healthy people across ages. CDR3 length equals 13 residues. Germline CDR1 is ENHRY and CDR2 is SYGVKD. The authors ran a second PCR of roughly 7 to 11 cycles using a sample-barcoded 5' primer and a J-beta primer mix. TCRdb re-analysed the 5' RACE reads in MiXCR, keeping a single row per CDR3 protein. The sample has roughly 800,000 distinct CDR3 sequences, nearly 60% seen once. Note on this clonotype: Its antigen remains unidentified. At one end, the junction sequence differs from germline, possibly due to a read error.

Whole-study results and caveats: Strongly correlated with naive T cell percentage was TCR beta diversity. A conclusive naive versus antigen-experienced comparison was prevented by the unsorted PBMCs. Among T cells, TCR beta diversity per million cells dropped roughly linearly as age rose.

The clonotype originates from a man aged 25-40 years in good health. This chain links TRBV10-3 with TRBJ2-7; D remains unclear. Sequenced input: blood. The CDR3 coding sequence is TGTACCATCAGTGGAATGAACGGATACGAGCAGTACTTC. It encodes CTISGMNGYEQYF.